Listed below are T cell receptor beta chains from one sample, sequenced in a study of spatial heterogeneity in lung cancer. TCRdb processed the 5' RACE reads anew with MiXCR; each CDR3 protein has one entry. The data show approximately 110,000 distinct CDR3 sequences, 10% to 14% seen once. Sequencing used PBMCs, obtained at follow-up. All receptors come from a female donor with early-stage non-small cell lung cancer. CDR3s include the opening cysteine and the closing phenylalanine or tryptophan. The order of the fields is D gene, clone size, V gene, J gene, CDR3 DNA, CDR3 protein. D genes are given only for firm matches. For some rows the clone size is stated as once, few or many, or as a class when expanded; others skip it.

D gene: NA; clone size: few; V gene: TRBV5-1; J gene: TRBJ2-3; CDR3 DNA: TGCGCCAGCAGCCCCTGGGACATAGGAAACACAGATACGCAGTATTTT; CDR3 protein: CASSPWDIGNTDTQYF
D gene: NA; clone size: few; V gene: TRBV11-3; J gene: TRBJ2-1; CDR3 DNA: TGTGCCAGCAGCCGGACCCAGACAGGCGGCTACAATGAGCAGTTCTTC; CDR3 protein: CASSRTQTGGYNEQFF
D gene: TRBD1; clone size: NA; V gene: TRBV7-8; J gene: TRBJ2-1; CDR3 DNA: TGTGCCAGCAGACGTGACAGGGGGCAGGGCGAGTTCTTC; CDR3 protein: CASRRDRGQGEFF
D gene: NA; clone size: NA; V gene: TRBV3-1; J gene: TRBJ1-1; CDR3 DNA: TGTGCCAGCACGGACGGATTCATTGAAGCTTTCTTT; CDR3 protein: CASTDGFIEAFF
D gene: TRBD1; clone size: NA; V gene: TRBV12-3/TRBV12-4; J gene: TRBJ2-2; CDR3 DNA: TGTGCCAGCAGTTTAAGGCGTGGGACAGAGAACACCGGGGAGCTGTTTTTT; CDR3 protein: CASSLRRGTENTGELFF
D gene: TRBD2; clone size: many; V gene: TRBV20-1; J gene: TRBJ2-5; CDR3 DNA: TGCAGTGCTAGAGGAGCCAGCGGGAGGGTAGAGACCCAGTACTTC; CDR3 protein: CSARGASGRVETQYF
D gene: NA; clone size: few; V gene: TRBV6-5; J gene: TRBJ1-1; CDR3 DNA: TGTGCCAGCAAGCCAGGCTTTTCAAACACTGAAGCTTTCTTT; CDR3 protein: CASKPGFSNTEAFF
D gene: NA; clone size: NA; V gene: TRBV12-3/TRBV12-4; J gene: TRBJ2-3; CDR3 DNA: TGTGCCAGCAGGGGAGGGGGAGAGGTCACAGATACGCAGTATTTT; CDR3 protein: CASRGGGEVTDTQYF
D gene: TRBD1; clone size: many; V gene: TRBV11-2; J gene: TRBJ1-2; CDR3 DNA: TGTGCCAGCAGGGACAGGCCCACCGTGGGCTACACCTTC; CDR3 protein: CASRDRPTVGYTF
D gene: NA; clone size: many; V gene: TRBV12-3/TRBV12-4; J gene: TRBJ1-5; CDR3 DNA: TGTGCCAGCAGTACTACAGTGAAGAATCAGCCCCAGCATTTT; CDR3 protein: CASSTTVKNQPQHF
D gene: NA; clone size: NA; V gene: TRBV5-5; J gene: TRBJ2-5; CDR3 DNA: TGTGCCAGCAGCTGGACAAGGTTAGAGACCCAGTACTTC; CDR3 protein: CASSWTRLETQYF
D gene: NA; clone size: many; V gene: TRBV6-2/TRBV6-3; J gene: TRBJ1-1; CDR3 DNA: TGTGCCAGCAGTTTCCTCACCCTAACAGGTGAAGCTTTCTTT; CDR3 protein: CASSFLTLTGEAFF
D gene: TRBD2; clone size: NA; V gene: TRBV28; J gene: TRBJ2-4; CDR3 DNA: TGTGCCAGCAGTTCGGCGGGAGGGTGGGGCATTCAGTACTTC; CDR3 protein: CASSSAGGWGIQYF
D gene: NA; clone size: many; V gene: TRBV30; J gene: TRBJ1-4; CDR3 DNA: TGTGCCTGGAGTGTTGCCACCGTCAGGCCTAATGAAAAACTGTTTTTT; CDR3 protein: CAWSVATVRPNEKLFF
D gene: TRBD1; clone size: many; V gene: TRBV20-1; J gene: TRBJ2-4; CDR3 DNA: TGCAGTGCTAGAGCCGGGGACAGGGCATACATTCAGTACTTC; CDR3 protein: CSARAGDRAYIQYF
D gene: TRBD1; clone size: NA; V gene: TRBV10-3; J gene: TRBJ2-5; CDR3 DNA: TGTGCCATGGCAGGGGGAGAGGGAGAGACCCAGTACTTC; CDR3 protein: CAMAGGEGETQYF
D gene: NA; clone size: NA; V gene: TRBV5-1; J gene: TRBJ2-7; CDR3 DNA: TGCGCCAGCAGCCTCGTGAGGGGCCGAGAAACCTACGAGCAGTACTTC; CDR3 protein: CASSLVRGRETYEQYF
D gene: TRBD1; clone size: few; V gene: TRBV27; J gene: TRBJ1-1; CDR3 DNA: TGTGCCAGCAGTGCTGGACAGGGAACGCACACTGAAGCTTTCTTT; CDR3 protein: CASSAGQGTHTEAFF
D gene: NA; clone size: many; V gene: TRBV28; J gene: TRBJ1-2; CDR3 DNA: TGTGCCAGCAGCCAAGGGACGGGGCTCGGTGGCTACACCTTC; CDR3 protein: CASSQGTGLGGYTF
D gene: NA; clone size: many; V gene: TRBV4-1; J gene: TRBJ2-2; CDR3 DNA: TGCGCCAGCAGCCTAGTGCATGGCGGGGAGCTGTTTTTT; CDR3 protein: CASSLVHGGELFF
D gene: TRBD1; clone size: many; V gene: TRBV29-1; J gene: TRBJ2-5; CDR3 DNA: TGCAGCGCTGAAAGACAGGGTCTCTTAGAGACCCAGTACTTC; CDR3 protein: CSAERQGLLETQYF
D gene: NA; clone size: NA; V gene: TRBV18; J gene: TRBJ1-5; CDR3 DNA: TGTGCCAGCTCACAGGTCAAGGGCAATCAGCCCCAGCATTTT; CDR3 protein: CASSQVKGNQPQHF
D gene: TRBD2; clone size: many; V gene: TRBV7-6; J gene: TRBJ2-1; CDR3 DNA: TGTGCCAGCAGCGAGGGCGTCTTCGGCGGGAGGGCCGGCAATGAGCAGTTCTTC; CDR3 protein: CASSEGVFGGRAGNEQFF
D gene: TRBD1; clone size: NA; V gene: TRBV9; J gene: TRBJ1-1; CDR3 DNA: TGTGCCAGCAGCGAACAGGGGGCTTTATCCAGTCCCCAAGCTTTCTTT; CDR3 protein: CASSEQGALSSPQAFF
D gene: NA; clone size: NA; V gene: TRBV29-1; J gene: TRBJ2-7; CDR3 DNA: TGCAGCGTTGAAGTGCAGGGAGGCGAGCAGTACTTC; CDR3 protein: CSVEVQGGEQYF
D gene: NA; clone size: NA; V gene: TRBV7-2; J gene: TRBJ1-5; CDR3 DNA: TGTGCCAGCAGCACTCAGGGACTTGGGAACAATCAGCCCCAGCATTTT; CDR3 protein: CASSTQGLGNNQPQHF
D gene: NA; clone size: NA; V gene: TRBV7-2; J gene: TRBJ2-3; CDR3 DNA: TGTGCCAGCAGCTCCACAAGGGTGTCAGATACGCAGTATTTT; CDR3 protein: CASSSTRVSDTQYF
D gene: NA; clone size: NA; V gene: TRBV5-1; J gene: TRBJ1-4; CDR3 DNA: TGCGCCAGCAGCTCGGAGGGAAGAGAAAAACTGTTTTTT; CDR3 protein: CASSSEGREKLFF
D gene: NA; clone size: NA; V gene: TRBV27; J gene: TRBJ2-7; CDR3 DNA: TGTGCCAGCAGTTTGGTAGCCGGGCCCTCCTACGAGCAGTACTTC; CDR3 protein: CASSLVAGPSYEQYF
D gene: NA; clone size: few; V gene: TRBV20-1; J gene: TRBJ2-1; CDR3 DNA: TGCAGTGCTAGTTCGGGGGCGCTGGGCAATGAGCAGTTCTTC; CDR3 protein: CSASSGALGNEQFF
D gene: NA; clone size: few; V gene: TRBV7-3; J gene: TRBJ2-3; CDR3 DNA: TGTGCCAGCAGCTTCCGGGACGGAGATACGCAGTATTTT; CDR3 protein: CASSFRDGDTQYF
D gene: TRBD2; clone size: NA; V gene: TRBV3-1; J gene: TRBJ2-1; CDR3 DNA: TGTGCCAGCAGCTATCTAGCGGGAGGGAGAAATGAGCAGTTCTTC; CDR3 protein: CASSYLAGGRNEQFF
D gene: NA; clone size: many; V gene: TRBV12-3/TRBV12-4; J gene: TRBJ2-5; CDR3 DNA: TGTGCCAGCAGCCACCGGGACGGTCAAGAGACCCAGTACTTC; CDR3 protein: CASSHRDGQETQYF
D gene: NA; clone size: few; V gene: TRBV24-1; J gene: TRBJ2-1; CDR3 DNA: TGTGCCACCTCTCCGAGCGGTATCTACAATGAGCAGTTCTTC; CDR3 protein: CATSPSGIYNEQFF
D gene: TRBD1; clone size: many; V gene: TRBV12-3/TRBV12-4; J gene: TRBJ1-5; CDR3 DNA: TGTGCCAGCAGAAAGGCAGGGGGCAGCATGAGCAATCAGCCCCAGCATTTT; CDR3 protein: CASRKAGGSMSNQPQHF
D gene: TRBD2; clone size: few; V gene: TRBV5-1; J gene: TRBJ2-1; CDR3 DNA: TGCGCCAGCAGCTTGGGGCTAGCGGGAGATGGTGAGCAGTTCTTC; CDR3 protein: CASSLGLAGDGEQFF
D gene: NA; clone size: few; V gene: TRBV5-4; J gene: TRBJ1-6; CDR3 DNA: TGTGCCAGCAGCTCCCGTATGGTCCCGAATTCACCCCTCCACTTT; CDR3 protein: CASSSRMVPNSPLHF
D gene: TRBD1; clone size: few; V gene: TRBV27; J gene: TRBJ2-3; CDR3 DNA: TGTGCCAGCAGTCCACGGGACAGGGTACTAGTAGATACGCAGTATTTT; CDR3 protein: CASSPRDRVLVDTQYF
D gene: TRBD1; clone size: many; V gene: TRBV10-3; J gene: TRBJ1-5; CDR3 DNA: TGTGCCATCAGTTATGGGACAGGCCAGCCCCAGCATTTT; CDR3 protein: CAISYGTGQPQHF
D gene: NA; clone size: NA; V gene: TRBV7-2; J gene: TRBJ1-1; CDR3 DNA: TGTGCCAGCAGCGCAAGGACCGAGAACACTGAAGCTTTCTTT; CDR3 protein: CASSARTENTEAFF
D gene: TRBD1; clone size: NA; V gene: TRBV7-2; J gene: TRBJ2-5; CDR3 DNA: TGTGCCAGCAGCTTCAATGCAGGGGGCGAGACCCAGTACTTC; CDR3 protein: CASSFNAGGETQYF
D gene: TRBD1; clone size: NA; V gene: TRBV19; J gene: TRBJ2-2; CDR3 DNA: TGTGCCAGTAGGACCGGGACAGGGAACACCGGGGAGCTGTTTTTT; CDR3 protein: CASRTGTGNTGELFF
D gene: TRBD1; clone size: NA; V gene: TRBV27; J gene: TRBJ2-7; CDR3 DNA: TGTGCCAGCAGTCAAGGGACAGGGCTTAACTACGAGCAGTACTTC; CDR3 protein: CASSQGTGLNYEQYF
D gene: NA; clone size: NA; V gene: TRBV18; J gene: TRBJ1-4; CDR3 DNA: TGTGCCAGCTCACCAGGGAGGCAGGCGGCCGCAACTAATGAAAAACTGTTTTTT; CDR3 protein: CASSPGRQAAATNEKLFF
D gene: NA; clone size: NA; V gene: TRBV7-9; J gene: TRBJ1-1; CDR3 DNA: TGTGCCAGCAGTCGAGGATTGAACACTGAAGCTTTCTTT; CDR3 protein: CASSRGLNTEAFF
D gene: TRBD1; clone size: NA; V gene: TRBV10-3; J gene: TRBJ1-6; CDR3 DNA: TGTGCCATCAGACCGGGACAGGGAGGTTCACCCCTCCACTTT; CDR3 protein: CAIRPGQGGSPLHF
D gene: TRBD2; clone size: NA; V gene: TRBV2; J gene: TRBJ2-1; CDR3 DNA: TGTGCCAGCAGTGGTTCCCCGGGACTAGTAGCCTACAATGAGCAGCTCTTC; CDR3 protein: CASSGSPGLVAYNEQLF